The rows below give T cell receptor beta chains drawn from one sample of a study of Graves' ophthalmopathy and Graves' hyperthyroidism. TCRdb re-called the multiplex PCR reads through MiXCR, storing one row per CDR3 protein. In the table there are fewer than 650,000 distinct CDR3 sequences, about 20% of which are singletons. Material for sequencing was peripheral blood. Receptors originate from a woman between 18 and 29 years old with stable Graves' hyperthyroidism. Some clones in this sample may be carry-over from other donors' samples. Both conserved end residues are part of each CDR3. A D gene is named only where the DNA matches it firmly. For some rows the clone size is stated as once, few or many, or as a class when expanded; others skip it.

CDR3 length | D gene | clone size | J gene | V gene | CDR3 DNA | CDR3 protein
16 | TRBD1 | many | TRBJ1-3 | TRBV6-1 | TGTGCCAGCACGGGTCCGGGACAGACCTCTGGAAACACCATATATTTT | CASTGPGQTSGNTIYF
14 | . | . | TRBJ1-1 | TRBV7-8 | TGTGCCAGCAGCGTAGCCCCATGGGACACTGAAGCTTTCTTT | CASSVAPWDTEAFF
11 | . | few | TRBJ1-1 | TRBV2 | TGTGCCAGCAGTGATGCCCGGGGGGCTTTCTTT | CASSDARGAFF
14 | TRBD1 | many | TRBJ2-7 | TRBV6-5 | TGTGCCAGCAGTTACCCCGACAGGGGGTACGAGCAGTACTTC | CASSYPDRGYEQYF
11 | . | . | TRBJ1-1 | TRBV12-3/TRBV12-4 | TGTGCCGCTGGGGGTTACACTGAAGCTTTCTTT | CAAGGYTEAFF
17 | TRBD1 | . | TRBJ1-6 | TRBV6-2/TRBV6-3 | TGTGCCAGCAGCCCTTCCGGGACAGGGGATTTCGTTTCACCCCTCCACTTT | CASSPSGTGDFVSPLHF
16 | TRBD1 | . | TRBJ1-5 | TRBV19 | TGTGCCAGTAGTTTACACCGGGACAGGGGTAATCAGCCCCAGCATTTT | CASSLHRDRGNQPQHF
15 | TRBD1 | . | TRBJ1-6 | TRBV29-1 | TGCAGCGTTGAAACCACCGGGACAGGGGGATCAGCCCTCCACTTT | CSVETTGTGGSALHF
15 | . | few | TRBJ2-7 | TRBV11-2 | TGTGCCAGCAGCTTAGCCAGGGCGTCCAGGAACGAGCAGTACTTC | CASSLARASRNEQYF
15 | . | many | TRBJ1-5 | TRBV7-2 | TGTGCCAGCAGCTTAGAGCACAGGGGCAATCAGCCCCAGCATTTT | CASSLEHRGNQPQHF
13 | . | . | TRBJ2-4 | TRBV2 | TGTGCCAGCGGCCCCTCGTCGGGAAACATTCAGTACTTC | CASGPSSGNIQYF
14 | TRBD1 | many | TRBJ2-5 | TRBV29-1 | TGCAGCGTCCGGGACAGGGGGCGACAAGAGACCCAGTACTTC | CSVRDRGRQETQYF
14 | . | many | TRBJ1-2 | TRBV27 | TGTGCCAGCAGTTTAAAGCCGCCCGAGGGAGGCTACACCTTC | CASSLKPPEGGYTF
13 | . | many | TRBJ1-1 | TRBV19 | TGTGCCAGCCAGGACGGCGGGAACACTGAAGCTTTCTTT | CASQDGGNTEAFF
15 | . | few | TRBJ2-5 | TRBV6-1 | TGTGCCAGCAGTGTCTCTCGGGTTCGGCAAGAGACCCAGTACTTC | CASSVSRVRQETQYF
15 | . | . | TRBJ1-2 | TRBV12-3/TRBV12-4 | TGTGCCAGCAGCGCTAATATAGGGGAGAACTATGGCTACACCTTC | CASSANIGENYGYTF
17 | TRBD1 | few | TRBJ1-6 | TRBV18 | TGTGCCAGCTCACGCCTTGACACCGGGACAGGGGGCTTACCCCTCCACTTT | CASSRLDTGTGGLPLHF
14 | TRBD2 | many | TRBJ2-5 | TRBV10-1 | TGCGCCAGCAGTGCGGGACTAGCGGAAGAGACCCAGTACTTC | CASSAGLAEETQYF
14 | TRBD1 | many | TRBJ1-5 | TRBV6-1 | TGTGCCAGCAGTGAACCGACAGGGGCCCAGCCCCAGCATTTT | CASSEPTGAQPQHF
14 | TRBD1 | many | TRBJ1-5 | TRBV6-1 | TGTGCCAGCAGTGAGGGACAGATGAATCAGCCCCAGCATTTT | CASSEGQMNQPQHF
19 | TRBD1 | . | TRBJ2-4 | TRBV6-4 | TGTGCCAGCAGTGGCTCGACAGGGGGAGAAAGATTAGCCAAAAACATTAAGTACTTC | CASSGSTGGERLAKNIKYF
13 | . | many | TRBJ2-7 | TRBV20-1 | TGCAGTGCTACCTCATTTGGCGGCTACGAGCAGTACTTC | CSATSFGGYEQYF
13 | TRBD2 | . | TRBJ2-2 | TRBV20-1 | TGCAGTGCTAGTACGGGGGGGCCCGGGGAGCTGTTTTTT | CSASTGGPGELFF
14 | . | many | TRBJ1-5 | TRBV28 | TGTGCCAGCAGTTTGACGGGGGTAGGGCAGCCCCAGCATTTT | CASSLTGVGQPQHF
13 | . | many | TRBJ2-5 | TRBV11-2 | TGTGCCAGCTCCGCGGGGATTCAAGAGACCCAGTACTTC | CASSAGIQETQYF
14 | . | many | TRBJ1-1 | TRBV6-2/TRBV6-3 | TGTGCCAGCAGATCGACAGTGGGTGGAACTGAAGCTTTCTTT | CASRSTVGGTEAFF
15 | TRBD2 | many | TRBJ2-7 | TRBV28 | TGTGCCAGCAGTCCACTAGCGGGAGAAAGCTACGAGCAGTACTTC | CASSPLAGESYEQYF
15 | . | many | TRBJ1-1 | TRBV18 | TGTGCCAGCTCACCACCGAAGGGAATGAACACTGAAGCTTTCTTT | CASSPPKGMNTEAFF
15 | . | . | TRBJ2-2 | TRBV7-9 | TGTGCCAGCAGCGCATGGGACCCGAACACCGGGGAGCTGTTTTTT | CASSAWDPNTGELFF
14 | TRBD1 | . | TRBJ1-2 | TRBV20-1 | TGCAGTGCCACGACAGGGGACTTCAACTATGGCTACACCTTC | CSATTGDFNYGYTF
14 | . | few | TRBJ1-1 | TRBV6-1 | TGTGCCAGCAGCATTGGAGGGGAGAACACTGAAGCTTTCTTT | CASSIGGENTEAFF
14 | . | many | TRBJ2-5 | TRBV9 | TGTGCCAGCAGCGGGGAGCGGGTTTGGGAGACCCAGTACTTC | CASSGERVWETQYF
19 | . | many | TRBJ2-5 | TRBV11-2 | TGTGCCAGCAGCCAGGATTTAGCACAGACGTATTTTCTACAAGAGACCCAGTACTTC | CASSQDLAQTYFLQETQYF
16 | . | . | TRBJ1-1 | TRBV27 | TGTGCCAGCAGTTTCGACAGCTTTACTATGAACACTGAAGCTTTCTTT | CASSFDSFTMNTEAFF
13 | . | many | TRBJ2-7 | TRBV11-2 | TGTGCCAGCAGACGGATTACGGAAAGGGAGCAGTACTTC | CASRRITEREQYF
12 | . | many | TRBJ1-1 | TRBV12-3/TRBV12-4 | TGTGCCAGCAGATCAGGGAGTGCTGAAGCTTTCTTT | CASRSGSAEAFF
15 | . | . | TRBJ2-5 | TRBV6-1 | TGTGCCAGCAGTGGCTCTGACCGGGTGGGAGAGACCCAGTACTTC | CASSGSDRVGETQYF
16 | . | many | TRBJ1-5 | TRBV6-1 | TGTGCCAGCAGAATGAGAGGGCAAGATAGCAATCAGCCCCAGCATTTT | CASRMRGQDSNQPQHF
13 | . | many | TRBJ1-1 | TRBV29-1 | TGCAGCGTACACAGGAGCATGAACACTGAAGCTTTCTTT | CSVHRSMNTEAFF
15 | . | . | TRBJ1-6 | TRBV5-1 | TGCGCCAGCAAAGATGGCACGGCCTATAATTCACCCCTCCACTTT | CASKDGTAYNSPLHF
12 | . | . | TRBJ2-7 | TRBV6-1 | TGTGCCAGCAGCCCAAGCTTTGGAGAGCAGTACTTC | CASSPSFGEQYF
16 | . | few | TRBJ1-5 | TRBV24-1 | TGTGCCACCACTGATTTGGGCAGGGGTGGGAATCAGCCCCAGCATTTT | CATTDLGRGGNQPQHF
15 | . | few | TRBJ1-1 | TRBV27 | TGTGCCAGCAGTTTAAGCTGGGACATGAACACTGAAGCTTTCTTT | CASSLSWDMNTEAFF
11 | . | . | TRBJ2-7 | TRBV10-3 | TGTGCCATCAGTACCAGCTACGAGCAGTACTTC | CAISTSYEQYF
15 | TRBD1 | few | TRBJ2-2 | TRBV14 | TGTGCCAGCAGCCCGGGACAGTGGTACACCGGGGAGCTGTTTTTT | CASSPGQWYTGELFF
18 | TRBD2 | . | TRBJ2-2 | TRBV12-3/TRBV12-4 | TGTGCCAGCAGACGGGGTCTTAGCGGGGGTTTTGACACCGGGGAGCTGTTTTTT | CASRRGLSGGFDTGELFF
11 | . | . | TRBJ2-7 | TRBV6-2/TRBV6-3 | TGTGCCAGCATCAGTGCCTACGAGCAGTACTTC | CASISAYEQYF
14 | . | . | TRBJ2-7 | TRBV20-1 | TGCAGTGCCAAGCAAAATCTCGCTCCCTACGAGCAGTACTTC | CSAKQNLAPYEQYF
12 | . | many | TRBJ2-2 | TRBV7-7 | TGTGCCACTGTCGGCCAGACCGGGGAGCTGTTTTTT | CATVGQTGELFF
18 | TRBD1 | . | TRBJ1-2 | TRBV6-2/TRBV6-3 | TGTGCCAGCAGTTACGGGCATCGACAGGGCACCAACCGGAATGGCTACACCTTC | CASSYGHRQGTNRNGYTF
15 | . | many | TRBJ2-7 | TRBV5-1 | TGCGCCAGCAGCTTCGGGCAGTCAGCTTCCTACGAGCAGTACTTC | CASSFGQSASYEQYF
13 | . | many | TRBJ1-1 | TRBV12-3/TRBV12-4 | TGTGCCAGCAGTTTGCAAGTCAACACTGAAGCTTTCTTT | CASSLQVNTEAFF
14 | . | many | TRBJ2-7 | TRBV20-1 | TGCAGTGCTAGAGATCTGCAGGGGTTCCACGAGCAGTACTTC | CSARDLQGFHEQYF
16 | . | many | TRBJ2-5 | TRBV7-6 | TGTGCCAGCAGCTCTGTTTGGAGGTCGATCGGAGAGACCCAGTACTTC | CASSSVWRSIGETQYF
11 | TRBD1 | . | TRBJ1-1 | TRBV6-1 | TGTGCCAGCAGTACAACAGGGGCAGCTTTCTTT | CASSTTGAAFF
15 | TRBD1 | many | TRBJ1-1 | TRBV19 | TGTGCCAGTAGTAATGGGGAAGACAGGGATATGAGAGCTTTCTTT | CASSNGEDRDMRAFF
12 | . | many | TRBJ1-1 | TRBV29-1 | TGCAGCGTTGAGGAGGGATCCACTGAAGCTTTCTTT | CSVEEGSTEAFF
14 | . | . | TRBJ1-1 | TRBV6-1 | TGTGCCAGCACGTCGGACTTCATGAACACTGAAGCTTTCTTT | CASTSDFMNTEAFF
12 | . | many | TRBJ2-7 | TRBV20-1 | TGCAGTGCTAGGGGGCCTGGATACGAGCAGTACTTC | CSARGPGYEQYF
11 | . | many | TRBJ2-2 | TRBV30 | TGTGCCTGCGCAGACACCGGGGAGCTGTTTTTT | CACADTGELFF